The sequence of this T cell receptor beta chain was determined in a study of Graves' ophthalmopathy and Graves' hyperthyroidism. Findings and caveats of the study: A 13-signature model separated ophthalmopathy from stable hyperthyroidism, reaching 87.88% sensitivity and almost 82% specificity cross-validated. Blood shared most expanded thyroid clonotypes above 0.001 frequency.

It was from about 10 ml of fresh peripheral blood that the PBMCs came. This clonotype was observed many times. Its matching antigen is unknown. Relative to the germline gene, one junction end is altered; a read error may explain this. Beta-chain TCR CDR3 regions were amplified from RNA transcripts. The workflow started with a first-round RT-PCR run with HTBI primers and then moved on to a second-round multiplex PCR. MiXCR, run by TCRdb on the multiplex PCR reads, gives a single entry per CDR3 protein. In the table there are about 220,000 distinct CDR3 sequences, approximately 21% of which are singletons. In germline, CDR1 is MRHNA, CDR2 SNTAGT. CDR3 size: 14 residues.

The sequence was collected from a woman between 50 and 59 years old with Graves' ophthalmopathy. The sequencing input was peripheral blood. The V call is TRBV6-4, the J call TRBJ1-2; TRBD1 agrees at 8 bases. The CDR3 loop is CASSTRTGMDRFYF. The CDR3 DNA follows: TGTGCCAGCAGTACACGGACAGGGATGGATAGATTTTACTTC.